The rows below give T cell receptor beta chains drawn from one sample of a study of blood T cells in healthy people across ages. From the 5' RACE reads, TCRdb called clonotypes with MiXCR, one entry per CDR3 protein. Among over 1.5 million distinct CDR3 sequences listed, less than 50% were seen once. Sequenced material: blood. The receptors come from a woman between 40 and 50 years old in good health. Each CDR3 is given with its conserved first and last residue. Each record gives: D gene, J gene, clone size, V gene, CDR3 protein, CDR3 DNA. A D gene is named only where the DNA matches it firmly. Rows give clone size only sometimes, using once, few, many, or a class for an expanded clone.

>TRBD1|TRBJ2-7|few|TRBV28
CASSPPGQGTTSDYEQYF
TGTGCCAGCAGTCCACCAGGACAGGGAACCACTAGTGACTACGAGCAGTACTTC
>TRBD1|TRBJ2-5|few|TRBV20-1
CSAPTGQGETQYF
TGCAGTGCTCCTACTGGACAGGGCGAGACCCAGTACTTC
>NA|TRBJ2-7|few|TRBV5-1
CASSSVVSYEQYF
TGCGCCAGCAGCTCAGTAGTCTCCTACGAGCAGTACTTC
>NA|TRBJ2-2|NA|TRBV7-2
CASSPSPGELFF
TGTGCCAGCAGCCCGTCCCCCGGGGAGCTGTTTTTT
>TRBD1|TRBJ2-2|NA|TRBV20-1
CSARIGTGFDTGELFF
TGCAGTGCTAGAATAGGGACAGGGTTCGACACCGGGGAGCTGTTTTTT
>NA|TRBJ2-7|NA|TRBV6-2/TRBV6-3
CASSKTVTYEQYF
TGTGCCAGCAGTAAGACAGTAACCTACGAGCAGTACTTC
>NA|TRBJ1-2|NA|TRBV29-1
CSVEDAGRDYGYTF
TGCAGCGTTGAAGATGCGGGGCGTGACTATGGCTACACCTTC
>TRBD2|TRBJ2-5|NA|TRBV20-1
CSAGSGGAFETQYF
TGCAGTGCTGGTAGCGGGGGGGCTTTTGAGACCCAGTACTTC
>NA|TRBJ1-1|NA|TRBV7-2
CASRKHTMNTEAFF
TGTGCCAGCAGGAAACACACTATGAACACTGAAGCTTTCTTT
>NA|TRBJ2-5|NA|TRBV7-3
CASSLGSSRAGDETQYF
TGTGCCAGCAGCTTAGGATCAAGTCGGGCTGGCGATGAGACCCAGTACTTC
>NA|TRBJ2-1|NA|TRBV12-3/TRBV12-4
CASSSLGTQETQFF
TGTGCCAGCAGTTCCCTGGGTACACAAGAGACCCAGTTCTTC
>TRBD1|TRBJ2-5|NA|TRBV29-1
CSLGQDNLNEQYF
TGCAGCCTTGGACAGGACAACTTGAATGAGCAGTACTTC
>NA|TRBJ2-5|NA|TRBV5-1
CASSPGWTSDGETQYF
TGCGCCAGCAGCCCCGGTTGGACGTCCGATGGGGAGACCCAGTACTTC
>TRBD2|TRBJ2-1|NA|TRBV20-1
CSASTSGNYNEQFF
TGCAGTGCTAGTACTAGCGGGAATTACAATGAGCAGTTCTTC
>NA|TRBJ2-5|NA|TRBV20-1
CSAPNRDQETQYF
TGCAGTGCTCCCAACAGGGATCAAGAGACCCAGTACTTC
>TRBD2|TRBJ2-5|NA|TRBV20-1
CSATRTSGGQETQYF
TGCAGTGCTACCCGGACTAGCGGGGGACAAGAGACCCAGTACTTC
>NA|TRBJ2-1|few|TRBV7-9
CASSFGPDNEQFF
TGTGCCAGCAGCTTCGGGCCAGACAATGAGCAGTTCTTC
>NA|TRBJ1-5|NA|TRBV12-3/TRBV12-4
CASSLASGAQPQHF
TGTGCCAGCAGTTTAGCCTCAGGGGCTCAGCCCCAGCATTTT
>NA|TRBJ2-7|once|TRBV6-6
CASSPGRGNELFYEQYF
TGTGCCAGCAGCCCCGGGAGAGGGAACGAACTTTTCTACGAGCAGTACTTC
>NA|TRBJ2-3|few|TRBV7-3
CASSSDQGGPGDTQYF
TGTGCCAGCAGCTCCGACCAGGGGGGGCCGGGAGATACGCAGTATTTT
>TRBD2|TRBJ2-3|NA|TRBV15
CATSRDAGGSTDTQYF
TGTGCCACCAGCAGAGACGCGGGGGGGAGCACAGATACGCAGTATTTT
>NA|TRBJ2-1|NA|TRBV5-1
CASSSGPPDNEQFF
TGCGCCAGCAGCTCAGGACCACCTGACAATGAGCAGTTCTTC
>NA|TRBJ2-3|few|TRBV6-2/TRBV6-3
CAANTGYTDTQYF
TGTGCCGCAAACACAGGTTACACAGATACGCAGTATTTT
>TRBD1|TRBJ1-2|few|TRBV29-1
CSVESFRGQGGYTF
TGCAGCGTTGAAAGCTTCAGGGGGCAAGGTGGCTACACCTTC
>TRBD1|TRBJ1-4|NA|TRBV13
CASSVGQGINEKLFF
TGTGCCAGCAGCGTCGGACAGGGAATTAATGAAAAACTGTTTTTT
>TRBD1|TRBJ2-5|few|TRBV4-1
CASSPYGTGSQETQYF
TGCGCCAGCAGCCCATACGGGACAGGTAGTCAAGAGACCCAGTACTTC
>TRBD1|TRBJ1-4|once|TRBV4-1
CASSATGTAATNEKLFF
TGCGCCAGCAGCGCCACCGGGACAGCAGCAACTAATGAAAAACTGTTTTTT
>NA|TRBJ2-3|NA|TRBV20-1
CSAPLGGSDTQYF
TGCAGTGCCCCCCTCGGGGGCTCGGATACGCAGTATTTT
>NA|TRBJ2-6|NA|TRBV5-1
CASSLGHVSGANVLTF
TGCGCCAGCAGCTTGGGACACGTCTCTGGGGCCAACGTCCTGACTTTC
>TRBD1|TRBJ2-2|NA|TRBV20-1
CSATGANTGELFF
TGCAGTGCCACAGGGGCAAACACCGGGGAGCTGTTTTTT
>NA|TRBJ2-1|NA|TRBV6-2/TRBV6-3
CASSYVSGSPYNEQFF
TGTGCCAGCAGTTACGTGTCAGGGAGCCCCTACAATGAGCAGTTCTTC
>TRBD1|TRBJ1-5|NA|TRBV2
CASSGQGRSQPQHF
TGTGCCAGCAGTGGACAGGGAAGGAGTCAGCCCCAGCATTTT
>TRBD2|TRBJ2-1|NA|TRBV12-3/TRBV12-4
CAGRPDSGVYNEQFF
TGTGCCGGCAGACCGGATAGCGGGGTCTACAATGAGCAGTTCTTC
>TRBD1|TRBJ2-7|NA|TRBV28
CASNPGTATYEQYF
TGTGCCAGCAACCCCGGGACAGCGACCTACGAGCAGTACTTC
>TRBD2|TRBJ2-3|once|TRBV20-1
CSAGPAGSGVRDTQYF
TGCAGTGCTGGGCCAGCCGGAAGCGGGGTCCGGGATACGCAGTATTTT
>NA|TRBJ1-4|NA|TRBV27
CASRPSGRINEKLFF
TGTGCCAGCAGACCTTCGGGACGGATCAATGAAAAACTGTTTTTT
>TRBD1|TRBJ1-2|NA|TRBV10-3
CAISDQGARGYTF
TGTGCCATCAGTGACCAGGGGGCGCGAGGCTACACCTTC
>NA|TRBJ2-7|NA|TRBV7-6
CASSPPSLSGPYF
TGTGCCAGCAGCCCACCCTCTCTCTCGGGGCCGTACTTC
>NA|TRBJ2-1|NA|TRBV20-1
CSALGSETQFF
TGCAGTGCCCTGGGGTCGGAGACCCAGTTCTTC
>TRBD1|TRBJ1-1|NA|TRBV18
CASSPPTGEGTEAFF
TGTGCCAGCTCACCACCTACAGGGGAGGGCACTGAAGCTTTCTTT
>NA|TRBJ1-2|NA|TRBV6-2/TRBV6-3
CASRRVNYGYTF
TGTGCCAGCCGACGCGTTAACTATGGCTACACCTTC